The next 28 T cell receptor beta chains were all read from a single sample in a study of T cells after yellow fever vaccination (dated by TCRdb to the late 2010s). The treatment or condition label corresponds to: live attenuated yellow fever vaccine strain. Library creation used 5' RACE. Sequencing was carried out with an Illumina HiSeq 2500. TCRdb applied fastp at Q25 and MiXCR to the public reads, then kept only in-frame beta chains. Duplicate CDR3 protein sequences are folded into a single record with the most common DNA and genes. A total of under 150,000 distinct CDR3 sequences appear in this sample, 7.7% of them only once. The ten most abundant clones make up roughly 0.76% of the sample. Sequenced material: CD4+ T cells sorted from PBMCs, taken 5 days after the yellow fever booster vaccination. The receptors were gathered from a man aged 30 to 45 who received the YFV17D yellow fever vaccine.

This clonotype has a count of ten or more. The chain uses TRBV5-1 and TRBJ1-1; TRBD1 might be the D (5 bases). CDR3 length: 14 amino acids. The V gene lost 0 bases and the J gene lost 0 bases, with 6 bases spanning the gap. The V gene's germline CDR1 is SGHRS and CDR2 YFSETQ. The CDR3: CASSLVGVNTEAFF. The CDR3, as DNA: TGCGCCAGCAGCTTGGTAGGGGTGAACACTGAAGCTTTCTTT.

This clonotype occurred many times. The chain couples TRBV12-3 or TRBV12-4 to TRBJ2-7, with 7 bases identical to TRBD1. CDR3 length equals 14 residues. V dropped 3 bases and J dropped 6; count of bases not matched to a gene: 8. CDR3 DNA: TGTGCCAGCAGTTTCGGGACAGACACAGGCGAGCAGTACTTC. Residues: CASSFGTDTGEQYF.

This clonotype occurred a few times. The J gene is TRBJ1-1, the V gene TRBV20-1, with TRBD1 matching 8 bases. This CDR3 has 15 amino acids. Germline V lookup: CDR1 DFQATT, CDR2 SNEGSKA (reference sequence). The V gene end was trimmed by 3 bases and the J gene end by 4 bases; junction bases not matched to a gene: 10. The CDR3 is CSARGQEASLTEAFF. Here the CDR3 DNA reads TGCAGTGCTAGGGGACAGGAGGCAAGTCTCACTGAAGCTTTCTTT.

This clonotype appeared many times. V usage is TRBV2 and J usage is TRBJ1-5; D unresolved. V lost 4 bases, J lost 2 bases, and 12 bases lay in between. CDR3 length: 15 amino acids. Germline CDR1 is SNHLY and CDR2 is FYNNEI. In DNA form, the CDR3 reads TGTGCCAGCAGTGTTAACCTGGGCGGCAATCAGCCCCAGCATTTT. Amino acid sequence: CASSVNLGGNQPQHF.

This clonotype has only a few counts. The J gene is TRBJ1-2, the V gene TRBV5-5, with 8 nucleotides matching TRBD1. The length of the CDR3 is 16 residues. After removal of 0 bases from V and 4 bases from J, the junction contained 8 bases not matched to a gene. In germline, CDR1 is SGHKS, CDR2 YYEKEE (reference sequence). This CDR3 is CASSLARAGGPYGYTF. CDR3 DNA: TGTGCCAGCAGCTTGGCAAGGGCAGGGGGCCCCTATGGCTACACCTTC.

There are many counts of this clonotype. CDR3 residues: CSASAGEGQPQHF. Written as DNA, the CDR3 is TGCAGTGCTAGCGCGGGGGAGGGTCAGCCCCAGCATTTT. The V and J genes are TRBV20-1 and TRBJ1-5; a weak D match, TRBD1 (5 bases). V was trimmed by 3 bases and J by 6 bases, leaving 12 bases between them. Per germline, CDR1 DFQATT and CDR2 SNEGSKA (reference sequence). The CDR3 covers 13 residues.

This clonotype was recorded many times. This CDR3 is CSARVRSGGLETQYF. The CDR3 nucleotides are TGCAGTGCTAGAGTAAGGTCGGGAGGCTTAGAGACCCAGTACTTC. This sequence joins TRBV20-1 and TRBJ2-5; 7 bases align to TRBD2. Trimming cost V 1 base and J 4 bases; bases outside gene matches: 9. CDR3 length: 15 residues. CDR1 and CDR2 (germline): DFQATT, SNEGSKA (reference sequence).

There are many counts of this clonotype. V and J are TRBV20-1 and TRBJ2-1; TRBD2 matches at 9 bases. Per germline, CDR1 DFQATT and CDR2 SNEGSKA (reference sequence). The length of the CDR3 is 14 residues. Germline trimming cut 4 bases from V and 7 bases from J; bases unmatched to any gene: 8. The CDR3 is CSAIRAGGGNEQFF. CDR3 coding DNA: TGCAGTGCTATAAGAGCGGGAGGTGGGAATGAGCAGTTCTTC.

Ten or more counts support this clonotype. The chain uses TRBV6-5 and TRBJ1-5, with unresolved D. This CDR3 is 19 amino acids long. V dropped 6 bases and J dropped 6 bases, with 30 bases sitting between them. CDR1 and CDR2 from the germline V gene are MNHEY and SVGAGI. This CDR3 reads CASSPRRGQPTRYFQPQHF. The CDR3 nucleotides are TGTGCCAGCAGCCCAAGGCGGGGTCAGCCAACCCGGTACTTTCAGCCCCAGCATTTT.

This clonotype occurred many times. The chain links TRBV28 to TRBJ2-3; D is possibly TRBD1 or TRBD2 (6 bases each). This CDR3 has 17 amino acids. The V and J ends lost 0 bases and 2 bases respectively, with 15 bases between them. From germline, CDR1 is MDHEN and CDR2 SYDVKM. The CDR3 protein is CASSLWPGGPHTDTQYF. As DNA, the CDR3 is TGTGCCAGCAGTTTATGGCCCGGGGGCCCCCACACAGATACGCAGTATTTT.

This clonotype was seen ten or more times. The CDR3: CSAEIAGDPNEQFF. In DNA form, the CDR3 reads TGCAGTGCGGAGATAGCGGGAGACCCGAATGAGCAGTTCTTC. The rearrangement joins TRBV20-1 to TRBJ2-1, with 9 bases identical to TRBD2. The germline V gene has CDR1 DFQATT and CDR2 SNEGSKA (reference sequence). V shed 6 bases and J 7 bases; nucleotides not matched to a gene: 10. CDR3 size: 14 residues.

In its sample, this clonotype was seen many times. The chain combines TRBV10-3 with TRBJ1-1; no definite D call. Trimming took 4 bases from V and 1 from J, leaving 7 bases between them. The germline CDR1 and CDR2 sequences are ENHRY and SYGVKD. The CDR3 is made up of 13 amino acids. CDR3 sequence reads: CAISVRENTEAFF. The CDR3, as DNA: TGTGCCATCAGTGTTCGGGAGAACACTGAAGCTTTCTTT.

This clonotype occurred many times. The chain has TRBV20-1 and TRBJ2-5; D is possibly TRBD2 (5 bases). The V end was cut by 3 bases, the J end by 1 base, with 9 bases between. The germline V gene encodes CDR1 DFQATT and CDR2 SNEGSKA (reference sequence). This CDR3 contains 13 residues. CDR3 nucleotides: TGCAGTGCTAGCGCCGGGGTCCAAGAGACCCAGTACTTC. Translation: CSASAGVQETQYF.

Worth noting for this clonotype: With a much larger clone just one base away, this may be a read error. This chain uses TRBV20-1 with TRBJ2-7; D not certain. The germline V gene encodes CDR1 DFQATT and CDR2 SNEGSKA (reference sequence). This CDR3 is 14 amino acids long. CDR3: CCARDLKAAYEQYF. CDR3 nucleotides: TGCTGTGCTAGAGATCTAAAAGCCGCCTACGAGCAGTACTTC.

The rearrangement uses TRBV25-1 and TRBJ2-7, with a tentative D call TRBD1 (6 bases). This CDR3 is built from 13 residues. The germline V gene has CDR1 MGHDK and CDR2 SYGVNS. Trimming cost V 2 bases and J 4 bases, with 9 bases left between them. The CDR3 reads CASSETGSYEQYF. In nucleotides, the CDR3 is TGTGCCAGCAGTGAAACAGGGAGTTACGAGCAGTACTTC.

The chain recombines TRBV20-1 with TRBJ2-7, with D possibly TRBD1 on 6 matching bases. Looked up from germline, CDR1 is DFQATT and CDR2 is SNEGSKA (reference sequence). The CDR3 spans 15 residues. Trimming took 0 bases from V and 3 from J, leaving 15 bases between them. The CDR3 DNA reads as TGCAGTGCTAGAGATCGGCCCAGGGGACACTACGAGCAGTACTTC. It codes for CSARDRPRGHYEQYF.

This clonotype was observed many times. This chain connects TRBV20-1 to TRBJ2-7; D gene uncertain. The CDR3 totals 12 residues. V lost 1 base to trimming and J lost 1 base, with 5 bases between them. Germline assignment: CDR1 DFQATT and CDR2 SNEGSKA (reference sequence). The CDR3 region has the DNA TGCAGTGCTAGAGTCGGGTCCTACGAGCAGTACTTC. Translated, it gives CSARVGSYEQYF.

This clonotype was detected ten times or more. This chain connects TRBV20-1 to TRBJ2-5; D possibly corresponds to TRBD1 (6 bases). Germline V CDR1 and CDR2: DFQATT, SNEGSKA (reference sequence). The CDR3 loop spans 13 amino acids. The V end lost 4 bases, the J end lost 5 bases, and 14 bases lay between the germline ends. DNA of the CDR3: TGCAGTGCTAAGGGGCAGGGGTGGGAGACCCAGTACTTC. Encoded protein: CSAKGQGWETQYF.

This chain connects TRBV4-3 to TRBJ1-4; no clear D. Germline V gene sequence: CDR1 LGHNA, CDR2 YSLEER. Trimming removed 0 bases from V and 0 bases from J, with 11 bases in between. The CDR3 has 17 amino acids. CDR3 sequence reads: CASSQDRGTTTNEKLFF. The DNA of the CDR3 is TGCGCCAGCAGCCAAGATCGCGGCACGACAACTAATGAAAAACTGTTTTTT.

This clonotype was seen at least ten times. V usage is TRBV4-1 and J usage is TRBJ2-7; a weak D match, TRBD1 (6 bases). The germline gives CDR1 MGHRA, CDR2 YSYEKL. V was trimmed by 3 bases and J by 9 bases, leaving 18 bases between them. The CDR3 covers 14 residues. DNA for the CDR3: TGCGCCAGCAGCCATCGGGACAAGGGCGGCGGGCAGTACTTC. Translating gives CASSHRDKGGGQYF.

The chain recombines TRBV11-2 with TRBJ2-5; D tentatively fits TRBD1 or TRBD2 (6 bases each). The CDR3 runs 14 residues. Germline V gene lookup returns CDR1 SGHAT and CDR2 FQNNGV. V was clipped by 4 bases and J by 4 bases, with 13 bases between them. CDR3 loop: CASSSPRGGETQYF. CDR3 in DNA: TGTGCCAGCAGCTCCCCCAGGGGAGGAGAGACCCAGTACTTC.

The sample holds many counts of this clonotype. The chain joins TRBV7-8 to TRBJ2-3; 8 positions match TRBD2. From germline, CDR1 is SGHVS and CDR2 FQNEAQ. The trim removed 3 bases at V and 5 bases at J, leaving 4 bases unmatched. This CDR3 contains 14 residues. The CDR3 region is CASSFGAGGDTQYF. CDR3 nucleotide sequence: TGTGCCAGCAGCTTCGGCGCGGGGGGAGATACGCAGTATTTT.

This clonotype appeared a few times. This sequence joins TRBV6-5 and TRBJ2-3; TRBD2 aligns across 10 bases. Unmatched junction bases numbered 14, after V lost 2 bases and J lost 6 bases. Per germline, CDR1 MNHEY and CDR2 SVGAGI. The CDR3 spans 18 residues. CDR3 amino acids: CASSYPPPSGRASDTQYF. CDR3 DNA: TGTGCCAGCAGTTACCCTCCCCCCAGCGGGAGGGCATCGGATACGCAGTATTTT.

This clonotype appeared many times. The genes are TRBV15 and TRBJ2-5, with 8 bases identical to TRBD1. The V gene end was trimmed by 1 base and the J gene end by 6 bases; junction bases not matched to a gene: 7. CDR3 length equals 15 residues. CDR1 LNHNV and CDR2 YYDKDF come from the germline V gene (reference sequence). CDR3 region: CATSRGGRGLKTQYF. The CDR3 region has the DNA TGTGCCACCAGCAGAGGTGGCAGGGGGCTGAAGACCCAGTACTTC.

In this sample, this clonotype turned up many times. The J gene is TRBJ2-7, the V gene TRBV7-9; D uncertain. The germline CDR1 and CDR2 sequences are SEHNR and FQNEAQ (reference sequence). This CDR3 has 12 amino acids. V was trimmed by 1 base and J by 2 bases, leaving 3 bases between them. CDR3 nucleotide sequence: TGTGCCAGCAGCTTAGAAGCCTACGAGCAGTACTTC. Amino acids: CASSLEAYEQYF.

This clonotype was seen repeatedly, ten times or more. CDR3 sequence: CASSLAGRQETQYF. Written as DNA, the CDR3 is TGTGCCAGCAGCTTAGCGGGCCGGCAAGAGACCCAGTACTTC. The rearrangement links TRBV7-2 to TRBJ2-5; D not certain. V was shortened by 0 bases and J by 2 bases, with 7 bases between the two germline ends. This CDR3 comprises 14 residues. Germline V gives CDR1 SGHTA, CDR2 FQGNSA.

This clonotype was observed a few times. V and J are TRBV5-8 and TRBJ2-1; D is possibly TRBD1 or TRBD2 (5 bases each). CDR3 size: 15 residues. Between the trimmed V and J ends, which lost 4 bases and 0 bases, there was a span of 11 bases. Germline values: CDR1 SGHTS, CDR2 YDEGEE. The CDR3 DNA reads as TGTGCCAGCAGCACCCTCGGGGCCTCCTACAATGAGCAGTTCTTC. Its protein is CASSTLGASYNEQFF.

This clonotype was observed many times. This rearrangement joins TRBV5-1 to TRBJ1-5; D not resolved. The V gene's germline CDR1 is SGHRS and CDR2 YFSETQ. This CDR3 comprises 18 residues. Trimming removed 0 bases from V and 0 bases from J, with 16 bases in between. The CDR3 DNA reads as TGCGCCAGCAGCTTGGAGATGACCATTAGAAATAGCAATCAGCCCCAGCATTTT. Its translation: CASSLEMTIRNSNQPQHF.